This TCR beta chain appears in the sequencing data of a study of blood T cell repertoires in COVID-19. Across the study: Spain, Italy and the United States supplied samples that represented acute and convalescent COVID-19. Nucleic acid was either cDNA or gDNA, and it came from T cells, B-cell-depleted T cells, or PBMCs.

The CDR3 has 16 amino acids. Germline V CDR1 and CDR2: MNHEY, SVGEGT. Trimming at V came to 5 bases and at J to 0 bases, leaving 8 bases not matched to a gene. This clone was observed a few times. Per the original data handling: Estimation of nucleated cell counts relied on the amplification of reference gene primers. Libraries were prepared by immunoSEQ multiplex PCR; TCRdb keeps only in-frame clonotypes and omits some of them. V and J calls and clone size follow that table, whereas D and trimming were derived from the DNA. This repertoire shows about 190,000 clones, around nine tenths found once; its top ten account for approximately 6.7%.

The V call is TRBV6-2 or TRBV6-3, the J call TRBJ2-7, with TRBD1 matching over 9 bases. This sequence was found in a man between 35 and 55 years old with acute or convalescent COVID-19. Sequenced sample: peripheral blood. The CDR3 bases are TGTGCCAGCAGTGGCCCGGGACAGGGAACCTCCTACGAGCAGTACTTC. It yields the protein CASSGPGQGTSYEQYF.